This T cell receptor beta chain was sequenced during a study of CD8 T cells in ankylosing spondylitis (dated by TCRdb to about 2017). About the full investigation: To find TCR variants linked to disease, the study profiled T cell receptor beta repertoires in ankylosing spondylitis patients and healthy donors. Peripheral blood samples were taken, and synovial fluid was additionally collected from ankylosing spondylitis patients. In total, the full study cohort was made up of some 110 healthy donors and approximately 24 ankylosing spondylitis patients. The research as a whole found: Some motif variants were previously reported in synovial fluid and blood of reactive arthritis patients, suggesting common disease-initiation mechanisms. The disease-linked clones were reported to be significantly enriched in matched synovial fluid samples from ankylosing spondylitis patients. A TCR beta motif of seven or eight highly homologous amino acid variants appeared characteristic of blood from ankylosing spondylitis patients. A CD8+ phenotype was shown by the disease-linked clones, which were found at relatively low frequencies in peripheral blood.

Regarding this clonotype: This receptor's antigen is unknown. No much larger clone exists at a distance of one base, and base qualities are not known.

CDR1 and CDR2 are read off the germline V gene as MGHDK and SYGVNS. CDR3 length: 15 amino acids, cysteine to phenylalanine. The sequence is cut down to CDR3 DNA, 45 bases in frame from base 1. V sheds 6 bases and J sheds 7 bases, leaving 21 bases between their ends. TCRdb records Illumina HiSeq 2500 as the sequencer. Quantitative 5'-RACE with molecular barcodes was the method used to prepare the TCR beta libraries. From the authors' description of their analysis: A new computational method based on a probabilistic model of VDJ rearrangement was used to identify disease-linked TCR variants. The public sequencing data were trimmed at Q25 with fastp and processed into clonotypes with MiXCR by TCRdb, which kept only in-frame beta chains. Each entry is one CDR3 protein sequence, shown with its most common DNA and genes. TCRdb's processing, not the authors', yielded these V and J calls. The sample profile shows roughly 350,000 distinct CDR3 sequences; approximately 8.2% of them were found once. The ten largest clonotypes hold 14% to 15% of the sample.

The TCR was taken from a male donor with ankylosing spondylitis. The chain joins TRBV25-1 to TRBJ1-1; the D gene assignment is ambiguous. Sequences were obtained from blood, either unsorted or a sorted T cell fraction (not recorded which). In nucleotide form, the sequence is TGTGCCAGCAGCCCTGCAATGGGCGGCATACTTGAAGCTTTCTTT. This translates into CASSPAMGGILEAFF.